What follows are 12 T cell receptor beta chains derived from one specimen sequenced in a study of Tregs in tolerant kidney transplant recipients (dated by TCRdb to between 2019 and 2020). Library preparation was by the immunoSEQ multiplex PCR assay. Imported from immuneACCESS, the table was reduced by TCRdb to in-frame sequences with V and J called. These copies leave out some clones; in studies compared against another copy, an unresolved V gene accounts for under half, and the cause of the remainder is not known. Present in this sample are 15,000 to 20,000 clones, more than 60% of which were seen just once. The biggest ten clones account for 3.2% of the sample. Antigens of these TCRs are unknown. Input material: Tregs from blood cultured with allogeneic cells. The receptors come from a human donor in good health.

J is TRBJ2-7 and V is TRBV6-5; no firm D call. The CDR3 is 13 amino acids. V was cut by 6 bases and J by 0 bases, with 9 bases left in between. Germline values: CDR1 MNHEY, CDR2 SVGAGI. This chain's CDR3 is CASRYSLSYEQYF. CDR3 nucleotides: TGTGCCAGCAGGTATTCTCTCTCCTACGAGCAGTACTTC.

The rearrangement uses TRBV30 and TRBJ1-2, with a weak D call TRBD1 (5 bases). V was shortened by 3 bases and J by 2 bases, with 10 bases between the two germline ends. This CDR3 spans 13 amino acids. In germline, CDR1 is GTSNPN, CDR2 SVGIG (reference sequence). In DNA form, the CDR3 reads TGTGCCTGGAGGACAGATGGAAACTATGGCTACACCTTC. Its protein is CAWRTDGNYGYTF. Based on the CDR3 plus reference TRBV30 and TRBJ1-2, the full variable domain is SQTIHQWPATLVQPVGSPLSLECTVEGTSNPNLYWYRQAAGRGLQLLFYSVGIGQISSEVPQNLSASRPQDRQFILSSKKLLLSDSGFYLCAWRTDGNYGYTFGSGTRLTVV.

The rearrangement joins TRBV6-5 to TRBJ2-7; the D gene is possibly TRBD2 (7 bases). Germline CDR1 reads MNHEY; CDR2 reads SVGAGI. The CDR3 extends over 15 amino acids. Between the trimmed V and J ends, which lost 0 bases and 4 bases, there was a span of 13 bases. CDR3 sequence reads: CASSYSGGATYEQYF. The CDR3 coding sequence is TGTGCCAGCAGTTACTCAGGGGGGGCCACATACGAGCAGTACTTC.

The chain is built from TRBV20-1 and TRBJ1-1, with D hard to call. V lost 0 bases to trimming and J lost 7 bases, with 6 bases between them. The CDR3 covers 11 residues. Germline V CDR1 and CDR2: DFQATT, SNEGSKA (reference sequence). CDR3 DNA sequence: TGCAGTGCTAGAGATCAAAATGAAGCTTTCTTT. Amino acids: CSARDQNEAFF.

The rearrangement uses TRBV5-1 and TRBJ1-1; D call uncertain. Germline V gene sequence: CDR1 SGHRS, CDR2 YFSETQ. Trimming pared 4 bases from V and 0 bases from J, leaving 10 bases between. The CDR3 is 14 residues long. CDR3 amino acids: CASSDNRVNTEAFF. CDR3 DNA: TGCGCCAGCAGCGACAATAGGGTGAACACTGAAGCTTTCTTT. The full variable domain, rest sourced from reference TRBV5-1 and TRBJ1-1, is KAGVTQTPRYLIKTRGQQVTLSCSPISGHRSVSWYQQTPGQGLQFLFEYFSETQRNKGNFPGRFSGRQFSNSRSEMNVSTLELGDSALYLCASSDNRVNTEAFFGQGTRLTVV.

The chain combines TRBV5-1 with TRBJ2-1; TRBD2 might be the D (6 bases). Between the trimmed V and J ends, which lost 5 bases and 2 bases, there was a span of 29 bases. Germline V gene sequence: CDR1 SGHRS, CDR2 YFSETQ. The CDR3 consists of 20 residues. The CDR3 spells CASRSSQRVGLLSTYNEQFF. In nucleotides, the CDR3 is TGCGCCAGCAGATCATCCCAAAGGGTGGGACTCCTTAGCACCTACAATGAGCAGTTCTTC.

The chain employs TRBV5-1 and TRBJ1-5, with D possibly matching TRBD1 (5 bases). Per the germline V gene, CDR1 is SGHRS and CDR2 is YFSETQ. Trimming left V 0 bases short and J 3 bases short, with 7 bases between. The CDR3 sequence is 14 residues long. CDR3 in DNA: TGCGCCAGCAGCTTGGGGGACTTCAATCAGCCCCAGCATTTT. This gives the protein CASSLGDFNQPQHF.

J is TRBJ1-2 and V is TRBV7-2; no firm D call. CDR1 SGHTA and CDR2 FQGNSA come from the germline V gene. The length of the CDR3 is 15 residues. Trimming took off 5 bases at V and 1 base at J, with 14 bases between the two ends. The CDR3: CASSQRAEYNYGYTF. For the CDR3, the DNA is TGTGCCAGCAGCCAGAGGGCGGAGTATAACTATGGCTACACCTTC.

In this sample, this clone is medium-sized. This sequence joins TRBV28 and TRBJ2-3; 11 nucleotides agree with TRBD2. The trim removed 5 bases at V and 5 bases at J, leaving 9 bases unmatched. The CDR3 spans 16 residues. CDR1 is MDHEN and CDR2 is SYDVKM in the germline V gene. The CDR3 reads CASSGTSGTRIDTQYF. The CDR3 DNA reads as TGTGCCAGCAGTGGGACTAGCGGCACGAGAATAGATACGCAGTATTTT.

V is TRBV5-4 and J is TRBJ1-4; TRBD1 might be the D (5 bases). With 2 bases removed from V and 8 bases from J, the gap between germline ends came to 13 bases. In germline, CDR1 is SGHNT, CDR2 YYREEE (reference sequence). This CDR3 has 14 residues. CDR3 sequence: CASSFVGGEEKLFF. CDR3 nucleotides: TGTGCCAGCAGCTTCGTGGGGGGGGAAGAAAAACTGTTTTTT.

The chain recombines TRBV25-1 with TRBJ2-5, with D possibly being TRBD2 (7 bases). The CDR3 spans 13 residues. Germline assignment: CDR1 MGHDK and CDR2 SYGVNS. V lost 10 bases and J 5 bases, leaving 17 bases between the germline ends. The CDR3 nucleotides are TGTGCCACCGCGGGCGGGGGCGGGGAGACCCAGTACTTC. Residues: CATAGGGGETQYF.

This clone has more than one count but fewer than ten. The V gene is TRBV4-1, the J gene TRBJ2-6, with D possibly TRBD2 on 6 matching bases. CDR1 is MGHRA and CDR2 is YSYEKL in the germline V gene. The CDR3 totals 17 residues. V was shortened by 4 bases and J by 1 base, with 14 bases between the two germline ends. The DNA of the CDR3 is TGCGCCAGCAGCCGCGTACCCGGGACTTCTGGGGCCAACGTCCTGACTTTC. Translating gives CASSRVPGTSGANVLTF.